What follows are 31 T cell receptor beta chains derived from one specimen sequenced in a study of T cells after yellow fever vaccination. TCRdb re-derived calls from the 5' RACE reads in MiXCR, one entry per CDR3 protein. The profile shows 65,000 to 90,000 distinct CDR3 sequences, around 7.7% of them singletons. Sequencing was performed on CD8+ T cells sorted from PBMCs, taken on the day of the yellow fever booster vaccination. Receptors were obtained from a man aged 30-40 years who received the YFV17D yellow fever vaccine.

A few counts support this clonotype. The J gene is TRBJ2-7, the V gene TRBV29-1; D gene uncertain. Trimming took off 4 bases at V and 0 bases at J, with 10 bases between the two ends. Germline lookup yields CDR1 SQVTM and CDR2 ANQGSEA. There are 13 residues in the CDR3. The CDR3 bases are TGCAGCGTTGTGGGTGGAAGCTCCTACGAGCAGTACTTC. This encodes CSVVGGSSYEQYF.

This clonotype has a handful of counts. The junction departs from the called germline gene at one end, perhaps through a read error. The rearrangement uses TRBV2 and TRBJ1-2; tentative D call: TRBD1 (5 bases). This CDR3 region has 11 residues. CDR1 is SNHLY, CDR2 FYNNEI, per germline. The CDR3: CASSASGLIFF. The DNA for the CDR3 is TGTGCCAGCAGTGCCTCGGGGCTCATCTTCTTC. The full variable domain, its missing parts supplied by reference TRBV2 and TRBJ1-2, is EPEVTQTPSHQVTQMGQEVILRCVPISNHLYFYWYRQILGQKVEFLVSFYNNEISEKSEIFDDQFSVERPDGSNFTLKIRSTKLEDSAMYFCASSASGLIFFGSGTRLTVV.

By sample fraction, this clonotype is large (0.1 to 1%). The genes are TRBV27 and TRBJ1-2, with 9 bases aligning to TRBD1. The CDR3 extends over 12 amino acids. CDR1 and CDR2 (germline): MNHEY, SMNVEV (reference sequence). V lost 5 bases and J lost 7; bases outside the gene matches: 2. The CDR3 nucleotides are TGTGCCAGCAGTACAGGGGGCTTTGGCTACACCTTC. Its translation is CASSTGGFGYTF.

V gene TRBV12-3 or TRBV12-4 combines with J gene TRBJ2-3; D may match TRBD1 or TRBD2 (5 bases each). The CDR3 is made up of 15 amino acids. Trimming pared 5 bases from V and 0 bases from J, leaving 12 bases between. The DNA of the CDR3 is TGTGCCAGCAGTCTCGGGGACCCGAGCACAGATACGCAGTATTTT. Its protein product is CASSLGDPSTDTQYF.

J is TRBJ2-1 and V is TRBV11-2; D perhaps matches TRBD2 (5 bases). Germline V gene sequence: CDR1 SGHAT, CDR2 FQNNGV. Trimming took 8 bases from V and 6 from J, leaving 14 bases between them. This CDR3 is 13 amino acids long. The CDR3 DNA follows: TGTGCCAGCGGCGTGAGGGCAGTCAATGAGCAGTTCTTC. Its protein is CASGVRAVNEQFF.

The chain links TRBV30 to TRBJ1-1; 10 nucleotides agree with TRBD1. CDR1 and CDR2 from the germline V gene are GTSNPN and SVGIG (reference sequence). V shed 1 base and J 7 bases; nucleotides not matched to a gene: 12. The CDR3 totals 16 residues. CDR3 amino acids: CAWSGGQGFTLVEAFF. Written as DNA, the CDR3 is TGTGCCTGGAGTGGGGGACAGGGGTTCACATTGGTTGAAGCTTTCTTT. Variable domain in full (rest from reference TRBV30 and TRBJ1-1): SQTIHQWPATLVQPVGSPLSLECTVEGTSNPNLYWYRQAAGRGLQLLFYSVGIGQISSEVPQNLSASRPQDRQFILSSKKLLLSDSGFYLCAWSGGQGFTLVEAFFGQGTRLTVV.

This clonotype appeared a few times. The chain has TRBV5-1 and TRBJ2-4, with a tentative D call TRBD2 (6 bases). Germline V CDR1 and CDR2: SGHRS, YFSETQ. The CDR3 totals 15 residues. V shed 4 bases and J shed 8 bases, with 19 bases lying between them. CDR3 coding DNA: TGCGCCAGCAGCCGAATCGGAGGGGTTACGGACATTCAGTACTTC. Translated: CASSRIGGVTDIQYF.

This clonotype showed up just a few times. This chain connects TRBV7-6 to TRBJ2-1; 9 nucleotides match TRBD2. J gave up 7 bases and V 1 base, and 11 bases lay outside the gene matches. The CDR3 totals 17 residues. Per germline, CDR1 SGHVS and CDR2 FNYEAQ. The DNA of the CDR3 is TGTGCCAGCAGCTTAGAGGTAGCGGGAGTGATGGGGAATGAGCAGTTCTTC. Translating it yields CASSLEVAGVMGNEQFF.

V is TRBV28 and J is TRBJ1-1, with 7 bases lining up with TRBD1. The J segment lost 10 bases and the V segment lost 6 bases, leaving 14 bases of the junction unmatched. Germline values: CDR1 MDHEN, CDR2 SYDVKM. The length of the CDR3 is 14 residues. The CDR3 loop reads CASRLVGTAFGAFF. The CDR3 coding sequence is TGTGCCAGCAGGCTGGTAGGGACAGCCTTTGGAGCTTTCTTT.

In its sample, this clonotype was seen a few times. The CDR3 spells CASPGLIEQGELFF. CDR3 bases: TGTGCCAGCCCGGGACTTATAGAACAAGGGGAGCTGTTTTTT. The chain recombines TRBV7-9 with TRBJ2-2; D may be TRBD2 (6 bases). Trimming pared 8 bases from V and 8 bases from J, leaving 18 bases between. This CDR3 contains 14 residues. Germline V gene sequence: CDR1 SEHNR, CDR2 FQNEAQ (reference sequence). The complete variable domain, with remaining parts taken from reference TRBV7-9 and TRBJ2-2, reads DTGVSQNPRHKITKRGQNVTFRCDPISEHNRLYWYRQTLGQGPEFLTYFQNEAQLEKSRLLSDRFSAERPKGSFSTLEIQRTEQGDSAMYLCASPGLIEQGELFFGEGSRLTVL.

The sample holds a few counts of this clonotype. The chain has TRBV10-2 and TRBJ2-7, with D possibly called TRBD1 or TRBD2 (5 bases each). This CDR3 contains 14 residues. V shed 5 bases and J shed 1 base, with 12 bases lying between them. The germline V gene has CDR1 WSHSY and CDR2 SAAADI. The CDR3 bases are TGCGCCAGCAGTTCCTCTGGGGGATCCTACGAGCAGTACTTC. Its translation is CASSSSGGSYEQYF.

This clonotype was counted ten times or more. This chain links TRBV28 with TRBJ1-5; D may be TRBD1 (5 bases). Between the trimmed V and J ends, which lost 7 bases and 5 bases, there was a span of 12 bases. CDR1 is MDHEN and CDR2 is SYDVKM in the germline V gene. The CDR3 extends over 13 amino acids. The CDR3 reads CASTWGGDQPQHF. As DNA, the CDR3 is TGTGCCAGCACCTGGGGGGGGGATCAGCCCCAGCATTTT.

This clonotype showed up many times. The chain employs TRBV6-5 and TRBJ2-3; D gene unclear. The length of the CDR3 is 15 residues. Trimming pared 4 bases from V and 8 bases from J, leaving 19 bases between. Germline CDR1 reads MNHEY; CDR2 reads SVGAGI. The CDR3 sequence is CASSSRRALSGTQYF. The CDR3 DNA reads as TGTGCCAGCAGTTCGCGACGGGCACTTTCGGGTACGCAGTATTTT.

Concerning this clonotype itself: Possible read error: a much larger clone is one base away. This rearrangement joins TRBV7-9 to TRBJ2-1, with D possibly matching TRBD1 (5 bases). CDR1 SEHNR and CDR2 FQNEAQ come from the germline V gene (reference sequence). CDR3 length equals 12 residues. The CDR3 DNA reads TGTGCCAGCAGCTTAGGTGCCAGGGAAGAGTACTTC. Protein product: CASSLGAREEYF.

This clonotype was recorded at least ten times. The rearrangement uses TRBV20-1 and TRBJ2-7, with a weak D call TRBD2 (6 bases). V lost 6 bases to trimming and J lost 0 bases, with 12 bases between them. The length of the CDR3 is 13 residues. Germline loops: CDR1 DFQATT, CDR2 SNEGSKA (reference sequence). The DNA for the CDR3 is TGCAGTGCCGTCGGGCGGGACTCCTACGAGCAGTACTTC. As protein: CSAVGRDSYEQYF.

This clonotype was observed many times. The genes are TRBV6-1 and TRBJ2-1; 9 nucleotides line up with TRBD2. Germline V gives CDR1 MNHNS, CDR2 SASEGT. The CDR3 is 17 residues long. V was clipped by 6 bases and J by 9 bases; unmatched bases: 18. The DNA of the CDR3 is TGTGCCAGCAGCCAACATAGCGGGAGAGATTCCTTCGCTGAGCAGTTCTTC. This sequence encodes CASSQHSGRDSFAEQFF.

This clonotype has more than one count but fewer than ten. The chain links TRBV5-6 to TRBJ2-2; the match to TRBD1 covers 8 bases. Trimming removed 0 bases from V and 3 bases from J; junction bases left unmatched: 4. This CDR3 contains 16 residues. Germline V gives CDR1 SGHDT, CDR2 YYEEEE. In nucleotides, the CDR3 is TGTGCCAGCAGCTTGGCAGTGGGACAGGACACCGGGGAGCTGTTTTTT. This translates into CASSLAVGQDTGELFF.

The V gene is TRBV28, the J gene TRBJ2-7, with 7 bases that match TRBD1. J lost 2 bases, V lost 3 bases, and 4 bases had no gene match. The CDR3 length is 14 residues. CDR1 and CDR2 (germline): MDHEN, SYDVKM. Here the CDR3 reads CASSFSRGTYEQYF. The CDR3 DNA follows: TGTGCCAGCAGTTTTAGCAGGGGGACCTACGAGCAGTACTTC.

The V call is TRBV7-6, the J call TRBJ2-1; TRBD2 is a possible D gene (6 bases). In germline, CDR1 is SGHVS, CDR2 FNYEAQ. The CDR3 runs to 14 residues. Trimming pared 4 bases from V and 8 bases from J, leaving 15 bases between. In DNA, the CDR3 is TGTGCCAGCAGCTCGGGAGAGGGGTGGGATGAGCAGTTCTTC. Translation gives CASSSGEGWDEQFF.

The chain has TRBV6-2 or TRBV6-3 and TRBJ2-7; D is undetermined. Trimming removed 0 bases from V and 3 bases from J, with 12 bases in between. CDR3 length: 15 amino acids. Germline values: CDR1 MNHEY, CDR2 SVGEGT. The CDR3 loop is CASSYSGDGYYEQYF. CDR3 in DNA: TGTGCCAGCAGTTACTCAGGAGACGGTTACTACGAGCAGTACTTC.

This clonotype was picked up a small number of times. The rearrangement uses TRBV7-2 and TRBJ1-2, with 9 bases matching TRBD1. Germline CDR1 is SGHTA and CDR2 is FQGNSA. J was trimmed by 0 bases and V by 5 bases; bases with no gene match: 4. CDR3 length: 15 amino acids. The chain's CDR3 is CASSLTGGPNYGYTF. For the CDR3, the DNA is TGTGCCAGCAGCCTGACAGGGGGGCCTAACTATGGCTACACCTTC.

The chain joins TRBV20-1 to TRBJ1-1; a weak D match, TRBD1 (6 bases). This CDR3 contains 15 residues. Trimming cost V 1 base and J 1 base, with 13 bases left between them. Germline values: CDR1 DFQATT, CDR2 SNEGSKA (reference sequence). The CDR3 region has the DNA TGCAGTGCTAGAGTGACAGGCCGAGCGAACACTGAAGCTTTCTTT. Amino acid sequence: CSARVTGRANTEAFF.

This clonotype was seen a few times. The chain couples TRBV7-2 to TRBJ2-3; a possible D gene is TRBD2 (7 bases). V dropped 7 bases and J dropped 5 bases, with 19 bases sitting between them. The CDR3 contains 15 residues. Germline CDR1 is SGHTA and CDR2 is FQGNSA. The CDR3 sequence is CASIPHAGAEDTQYF. The CDR3 nucleotides read TGTGCCAGCATCCCCCATGCGGGGGCAGAAGATACGCAGTATTTT.

In this sample, this clonotype turned up a few times. CDR3 sequence (DNA): TGTGCCAGTAGTAGACGGGACACTACCTACGAGCAGTACTTC. Translating gives CASSRRDTTYEQYF. The rearrangement uses TRBV19 and TRBJ2-7; weak D call: TRBD1 (6 bases). CDR3 length equals 14 residues. Germline CDR1 reads LNHDA; CDR2 reads SQIVND (reference sequence). Between the trimmed V and J ends, which lost 4 bases and 2 bases, there was a span of 12 bases.

To note about this clonotype: A read error may be the cause here, since a much bigger clone is one base away. The genes are TRBV20-1 and TRBJ1-1; D perhaps matches TRBD1 (5 bases). The V and J ends lost 2 bases and 1 base respectively, with 8 bases between them. The CDR3 consists of 13 residues. Germline CDR1 reads DFQATT; CDR2 reads SNEGSKA (reference sequence). In nucleotides, the CDR3 is TGCAGTGCTAGACGAAGGGGGAACACTGAAGCTTTCTTT. It translates to CSARRRGNTEAFF.

The table lists this clonotype with a few counts. The V call is TRBV19, the J call TRBJ2-2, with 7 bases that match TRBD2. This CDR3 has 16 amino acids. The germline gives CDR1 LNHDA, CDR2 SQIVND (reference sequence). The J segment lost 1 base and the V segment lost 0 bases, leaving 2 bases of the junction unmatched. Here the CDR3 DNA reads TGTGCCAGTAGTATAGATTCTAGCGGGAACACCGGGGAGCTGTTTTTT. It specifies CASSIDSSGNTGELFF.

This clonotype was recorded a few times. For the CDR3, the DNA is TGTGCCAGCAGCTCGACTAGCGCTAGCAATGAGCAGTTCTTC. This gives the protein CASSSTSASNEQFF. The V gene is TRBV7-9, the J gene TRBJ2-1; TRBD2 aligns across 8 bases. Germline V gene data show CDR1 as SEHNR and CDR2 as FQNEAQ (reference sequence). Losses at the gene ends were 4 bases for V and 6 bases for J; bases not matched to a gene: 5. The CDR3 spans 14 residues. The full variable domain, completed using reference TRBV7-9 and TRBJ2-1, is DTGVSQNPRHKITKRGQNVTFRCDPISEHNRLYWYRQTLGQGPEFLTYFQNEAQLEKSRLLSDRFSAERPKGSFSTLEIQRTEQGDSAMYLCASSSTSASNEQFFGPGTRLTVL.

In its sample, this clonotype was seen a few times. V gene TRBV29-1 combines with J gene TRBJ2-3, with D possibly TRBD1 on 6 matching bases. The CDR3 contains 15 residues. Germline CDR1 SQVTM, CDR2 ANQGSEA. Trimming took off 0 bases at V and 6 bases at J, with 16 bases between the two ends. The CDR3: CSVEDGGRVLDTQYF. CDR3 DNA sequence: TGCAGCGTTGAAGATGGGGGCCGGGTTTTGGATACGCAGTATTTT.

Many counts were recorded for this clonotype. V and J are TRBV12-3 or TRBV12-4 and TRBJ2-5; D call uncertain. The germline V and J ends were trimmed by 5 bases and 1 base, with 8 bases remaining between them. The CDR3 is 13 amino acids. CDR3 in DNA: TGTGCCAGCAGTCCGGACGGCCAAGAGACCCAGTACTTC. Its protein product is CASSPDGQETQYF.

This clonotype was seen a few times. V is TRBV6-2 or TRBV6-3 and J is TRBJ2-7, with D perhaps assigned TRBD1 or TRBD2 (5 bases each). Trimming took off 7 bases at V and 1 base at J, with 14 bases between the two ends. The CDR3 totals 14 residues. CDR1 MNHEY and CDR2 SVGEGT come from the germline V gene. CDR3 DNA: TGTGCCAGCAACCTCCGGGACCCTTCCTACGAGCAGTACTTC. Encoded protein: CASNLRDPSYEQYF.

This clonotype was counted a few times. The gene calls are TRBV25-1 and TRBJ2-4, with a possible D match to TRBD2 (7 bases). V shed 3 bases and J shed 8 bases, with 14 bases lying between them. CDR1 and CDR2 (germline): MGHDK, SYGVNS. This CDR3 has 14 amino acids. In DNA, the CDR3 is TGTGCCAGCAGTGAGGGGCAGGGGAGGGACATTCAGTACTTC. Amino acid sequence: CASSEGQGRDIQYF. Looking up the rest from reference TRBV25-1 and TRBJ2-4 gives the full variable domain: EADIYQTPRYLVIGTGKKITLECSQTMGHDKMYWYQQDPGMELHLIHYSYGVNSTEKGDLSSESTVSRIRTEHFPLTLESARPSHTSQYLCASSEGQGRDIQYFGAGTRLSVL.